These 24 T cell receptor beta chains were sequenced from one sample in a study of T-cell reconstitution after alpha-beta-depleted transplantation in children. Using unique molecular identifiers, the investigators prepared the TCRbeta library. In TCRdb, the PCR reads were re-called with MiXCR into one record per CDR3 protein. The repertoire holds about 830,000 distinct CDR3 sequences, about 15% seen once, with approximately 4.5% in the top ten. The source was PBMCs, mostly from graft donor cells, collected 360 days after TCRalphabeta/CD19-depleted stem cell transplant. The receptors originated from a male patient between 10 and 17 years old who had a stem cell transplant for acute lymphoblastic leukemia, so the T cells may come from the graft donor.

This clonotype was counted a few times. In DNA form, the CDR3 reads TGTGCCAGCAGCGCTCTCATTACTTGGGATACGCAGTATTTT. This codes for CASSALITWDTQYF. The chain joins TRBV9 to TRBJ2-3; D remains ambiguous. In germline, CDR1 is SGDLS, CDR2 YYNGEE. The ends were cut back, 3 bases at V and 6 bases at J, with 14 bases in the middle. The CDR3 is 14 residues long.

This clonotype was detected a few times. This chain connects TRBV21-1 to TRBJ2-7. TRBV21-1 is a documented pseudogene. The CDR3 covers 15 residues. The CDR3 protein is CASSKVSSDLYEQYF. The CDR3 coding sequence is TGTGCCAGCAGCAAGGTCTCTAGCGACCTCTACGAGCAGTACTTC.

This clonotype has a count of ten or more. V is TRBV6-5 and J is TRBJ2-1; TRBD2 matches at 10 bases. Per the germline V gene, CDR1 is MNHEY and CDR2 is SVGAGI. CDR3 length equals 18 residues. The V gene end was trimmed by 2 bases and the J gene end by 0 bases; junction bases not matched to a gene: 7. The DNA for the CDR3 is TGTGCCAGCAGTTACGCTAGCGGGAGCGTCAGCTCCTACAATGAGCAGTTCTTC. Protein sequence: CASSYASGSVSSYNEQFF.

This clonotype was seen a few times. The rearrangement links TRBV2 to TRBJ2-1; TRBD1 might be the D (6 bases). CDR3 length equals 15 residues. The V end was cut by 6 bases, the J end by 4 bases, with 16 bases between. CDR1 and CDR2 (germline): SNHLY, FYNNEI. CDR3 bases: TGTGCCAGCAGGAAGGACAGCCAACTTTACAATGAGCAGTTCTTC. This encodes CASRKDSQLYNEQFF.

The chain is built from TRBV7-9 and TRBJ2-6; maybe TRBD1 (5 bases). This CDR3 is 14 amino acids long. The germline V and J ends were trimmed by 8 bases and 4 bases, with 12 bases remaining between them. Germline V gives CDR1 SEHNR, CDR2 FQNEAQ (reference sequence). The CDR3 loop reads CASARAAGANVLTF. The CDR3 DNA reads as TGTGCCAGCGCCAGGGCGGCAGGGGCCAACGTCCTGACTTTC.

This chain uses TRBV6-2 or TRBV6-3 with TRBJ2-7; 7 bases are shared with TRBD2. Germline V CDR1 and CDR2: MNHEY, SVGEGT. Trimming at V came to 4 bases and at J to 0 bases, leaving 6 bases not matched to a gene. The length of the CDR3 is 15 residues. CDR3: CASSFLAVLSYEQYF. The CDR3 DNA follows: TGTGCCAGCAGTTTTCTAGCGGTCCTCTCCTACGAGCAGTACTTC.

The gene calls are TRBV2 and TRBJ1-1, with D possibly matching TRBD1 (6 bases). The CDR3 runs to 13 residues. Germline CDR1 SNHLY, CDR2 FYNNEI. V was trimmed by 6 bases and J by 4 bases, leaving 12 bases between them. The CDR3 coding sequence is TGTGCCAGCAGACAGGGCCCGGGCACTGAAGCTTTCTTT. It specifies CASRQGPGTEAFF. Combining the CDR3 with reference TRBV2 and TRBJ1-1 gives the whole variable domain EPEVTQTPSHQVTQMGQEVILRCVPISNHLYFYWYRQILGQKVEFLVSFYNNEISEKSEIFDDQFSVERPDGSNFTLKIRSTKLEDSAMYFCASRQGPGTEAFFGQGTRLTVV.

V gene TRBV11-3 combines with J gene TRBJ2-3; 7 bases are a match to TRBD2. The CDR3 has 15 amino acids. Looked up from germline, CDR1 is SGHNT and CDR2 is YENEEA. V shed 1 base, J shed 2 bases, and the junction held 3 bases outside the gene matches. The DNA for the CDR3 is TGTGCCAGCAGCTTAGGCGGGACTAACACAGATACGCAGTATTTT. Translating it yields CASSLGGTNTDTQYF.

This clonotype was picked up a small number of times. The chain has TRBV5-1 and TRBJ2-1; TRBD2 is a possible D gene (5 bases). The ends were cut back, 0 bases at V and 4 bases at J, with 11 bases in the middle. The CDR3 loop spans 15 amino acids. From germline, CDR1 is SGHRS and CDR2 YFSETQ. CDR3 coding DNA: TGCGCCAGCAGCTTGGCTAGCTATAGGTACAATGAGCAGTTCTTC. This translates into CASSLASYRYNEQFF.

This clonotype turned up a few times. The rearrangement uses TRBV7-9 and TRBJ2-7, with D uncertain. This CDR3 region has 12 residues. Trimming removed 4 bases at V and 2 bases at J, with 6 bases between. Germline CDR1 SEHNR, CDR2 FQNEAQ (reference sequence). The CDR3 DNA sequence: TGTGCCAGCAGCTCCTACCCCTACGAGCAGTACTTC. Its translation: CASSSYPYEQYF.

The chain joins TRBV7-9 to TRBJ2-1; D is unresolved. CDR1 and CDR2 (germline): SEHNR, FQNEAQ (reference sequence). The CDR3 runs to 12 residues. Between the trimmed V and J ends, which lost 1 base and 15 bases, there was a span of 13 bases. CDR3 loop: CASSLELTHGFF. CDR3 DNA sequence: TGTGCCAGCAGCTTAGAGTTGACCCACGGGTTCTTC.

A single count supports this clonotype. A clone one base away is much larger, so this may be a read error. This chain uses TRBV6-1 with TRBJ2-5, with D perhaps TRBD1 (6 bases). CDR3 size: 14 residues. Germline V lookup: CDR1 MNHNS, CDR2 SASEGT. The ends were cut back, 7 bases at V and 5 bases at J, with 17 bases in the middle. CDR3 amino acids: CASIGGDNTETQYF. The CDR3 DNA reads as TGTGCCAGCATAGGGGGAGATAATACGGAGACCCAGTACTTC.

The J gene is TRBJ1-2, the V gene TRBV20-1; 10 nucleotides match TRBD1. Looked up from germline, CDR1 is DFQATT and CDR2 is SNEGSKA (reference sequence). J was trimmed by 4 bases and V by 5 bases; bases with no gene match: 7. The CDR3 runs to 14 residues. The DNA for the CDR3 is TGCAGTGCTGGCGAGGGACAGGGGTCCTATGGCTACACCTTC. Residues: CSAGEGQGSYGYTF.

This clonotype turned up a few times. This chain connects TRBV20-1 to TRBJ1-5, with no clear D. CDR3 size: 16 residues. Germline V gene sequence: CDR1 DFQATT, CDR2 SNEGSKA (reference sequence). Trimming cost V 0 bases and J 0 bases, with 12 bases left between them. CDR3 sequence reads: CSARDWTDYSNQPQHF. The CDR3 nucleotides read TGCAGTGCTAGAGATTGGACGGACTATAGCAATCAGCCCCAGCATTTT.

This clonotype has more than one count but fewer than ten. The rearrangement links TRBV27 to TRBJ1-5; possible D gene TRBD1, 5 bases. The germline V gene encodes CDR1 MNHEY and CDR2 SMNVEV (reference sequence). V was clipped by 6 bases and J by 4 bases, with 13 bases between them. The CDR3 totals 14 residues. The CDR3 DNA is TGTGCCAGCAGGAGGGACGGCATAAATCAGCCCCAGCATTTT. Amino acid sequence: CASRRDGINQPQHF.

This chain's CDR3 is CASSPSSGPPAEKLFF. CDR3 nucleotides: TGTGCCAGCAGCCCTAGCTCCGGCCCTCCGGCGGAAAAACTGTTTTTT. The rearrangement links TRBV11-2 to TRBJ1-4; D is uncertain. The CDR3 loop spans 16 amino acids. CDR1 and CDR2 from the germline V gene are SGHAT and FQNNGV. The V and J ends lost 5 bases and 8 bases respectively, with 21 bases between them.

This clonotype was detected a few times. The chain is built from TRBV12-3 or TRBV12-4 and TRBJ2-7; no clear D. This CDR3 has 13 residues. V shed 3 bases and J shed 5 bases, with 11 bases lying between them. The CDR3 nucleotides read TGTGCCAGCAGTTTGGCCTTCATCGACGAGCAGTACTTC. Amino acid sequence: CASSLAFIDEQYF.

In this sample, this clonotype turned up a few times. The V and J genes are TRBV19 and TRBJ2-1; a possible D gene is TRBD1 (6 bases). Germline CDR1 and CDR2: LNHDA and SQIVND (reference sequence). The CDR3 runs 13 residues. V was cut by 3 bases and J by 6 bases, with 9 bases left in between. The DNA for the CDR3 is TGTGCCAGTAGTATTGGACAGCTCAATGAGCAGTTCTTC. Translated, it gives CASSIGQLNEQFF.

This clonotype appeared a few times. V is TRBV11-2 and J is TRBJ2-2, with D possibly being TRBD1 or TRBD2 (5 bases each). Germline CDR1 reads SGHAT; CDR2 reads FQNNGV. Trimming left V 2 bases short and J 1 base short, with 11 bases between. The CDR3 loop spans 16 amino acids. The CDR3 region is CASSLLGPKNTGELFF. DNA of the CDR3: TGTGCCAGCAGCTTACTGGGACCGAAGAACACCGGGGAGCTGTTTTTT.

This clonotype was counted at least ten times. The J gene is TRBJ2-7, the V gene TRBV20-1; 9 nucleotides line up with TRBD2. CDR1 and CDR2 from the germline V gene are DFQATT and SNEGSKA (reference sequence). The V segment lost 0 bases and the J segment 3 bases; nucleotides outside the gene matches: 9. This CDR3 has 16 amino acids. CDR3: CSARDGSSGIRYEQYF. DNA for the CDR3: TGCAGTGCTAGAGATGGGTCTAGCGGGATTCGCTACGAGCAGTACTTC.

This clonotype has more than one count but fewer than ten. The J gene is TRBJ2-3, the V gene TRBV6-5; 9 bases align to TRBD2. Germline assignment: CDR1 MNHEY and CDR2 SVGAGI. The CDR3 totals 14 residues. The V gene end was trimmed by 6 bases and the J gene end by 4 bases; junction bases not matched to a gene: 5. The CDR3 region has the DNA TGTGCCAGCAGATTAGCGGGAGTACCAGATACGCAGTATTTT. Its translation: CASRLAGVPDTQYF.

The chain recombines TRBV29-1 with TRBJ2-3, with a tentative D call TRBD2 (5 bases). V was pared by 3 bases and J by 0 bases, with 13 bases between. Germline CDR1 reads SQVTM; CDR2 reads ANQGSEA. This CDR3 has 15 amino acids. The DNA of the CDR3 is TGCAGCGTTGAGGGAATACGGGGTAGCACAGATACGCAGTATTTT. Protein sequence: CSVEGIRGSTDTQYF.

This clonotype was counted between two and nine times. The chain links TRBV5-1 to TRBJ2-6; 9 bases are shared with TRBD1. Germline trimming cut 3 bases from V and 2 bases from J; bases unmatched to any gene: 6. The CDR3 is 17 amino acids. Germline-derived CDR1 and CDR2 are SGHRS and YFSETQ. The DNA of the CDR3 is TGCGCCAGCAGCTCGACAGGGGGAAGAGCTGGGGCCAACGTCCTGACTTTC. It encodes CASSSTGGRAGANVLTF.

The V call is TRBV7-6, the J call TRBJ1-1; the D gene is possibly TRBD1 (5 bases). CDR1 SGHVS and CDR2 FNYEAQ come from the germline V gene. Deletions cut 0 bases from V and 6 bases from J, with 11 bases between. The CDR3 sequence is 14 residues long. The CDR3 DNA sequence: TGTGCCAGCAGCTTAGCCCAGGGACCCCCTGAAGCTTTCTTT. Translated, it gives CASSLAQGPPEAFF.